The 28 T cell receptor beta chains below come from one sample, sequenced in a study of T cell repertoires in cytomegalovirus infection. TCRdb reprocessed the reads via MiXCR and lists one record per CDR3 protein. The sample shows 350,000 to 500,000 distinct CDR3 sequences, about 33% of them seen only once. What was sequenced was PBMCs. The receptors derive from a human donor in good health (CMV status not recorded). Some clones in this sample may be carry-over from other donors' samples.

The chain combines TRBV5-8 with TRBJ1-5; D gene unclear. This CDR3 is 14 amino acids long. With 4 bases removed from V and 7 bases from J, the gap between germline ends came to 15 bases. Germline lookup yields CDR1 SGHTS and CDR2 YDEGEE. The DNA for the CDR3 is TGTGCCAGCAGCCCCGGGAGGGCACGACAGCCCCAGCATTTT. Translating it yields CASSPGRARQPQHF.

Only a few counts were recorded for this clonotype. The chain recombines TRBV19 with TRBJ1-2, with D maybe TRBD1 (6 bases). This CDR3 region has 15 residues. Trimming removed 3 bases from V and 3 bases from J, with 14 bases in between. The germline V gene encodes CDR1 LNHDA and CDR2 SQIVND (reference sequence). The DNA of the CDR3 is TGTGCCAGTAGTATTGCTTCCAGGGGAGACTATGGCTACACCTTC. Its translation: CASSIASRGDYGYTF. Combining the CDR3 with reference TRBV19 and TRBJ1-2 gives the whole variable domain DGGITQSPKYLFRKEGQNVTLSCEQNLNHDAMYWYRQDPGQGLRLIYYSQIVNDFQKGDIAEGYSVSREKKESFPLTVTSAQKNPTAFYLCASSIASRGDYGYTFGSGTRLTVV.

A remark on this clonotype: A much larger clone differs by one base, so this may be a read error. The chain has TRBV11-2 and TRBJ2-5, with D perhaps matching TRBD2 (7 bases). This CDR3 is built from 13 residues. Germline V gene lookup returns CDR1 SGHAT and CDR2 FQNNGV. V gave up 5 bases and J gave up 7 bases, with 14 bases separating them. As DNA, the CDR3 is TGTGCCAGCAGCCTGGGGGGGCCTGGGACCCAGTACTTC. Translation gives CASSLGGPGTQYF.

This clonotype has just a few counts. This rearrangement joins TRBV5-6 to TRBJ1-2; TRBD1 agrees at 10 bases. This CDR3 contains 14 residues. The V segment lost 3 bases and the J segment 3 bases; nucleotides outside the gene matches: 2. The germline CDR1 and CDR2 sequences are SGHDT and YYEEEE. The CDR3 coding sequence is TGTGCCAGCAGCTACGACAGGGGGCACTATGGCTACACCTTC. Protein: CASSYDRGHYGYTF.

The table lists this clonotype with a few counts. The chain employs TRBV7-8 and TRBJ2-5, with D hard to call. CDR1 and CDR2 (germline): SGHVS, FQNEAQ. This CDR3 region has 14 residues. V gave up 3 bases and J gave up 5 bases, with 13 bases separating them. The DNA of the CDR3 is TGTGCCAGCAGCTTCCTTATGGTTGGGGAGACCCAGTACTTC. This gives the protein CASSFLMVGETQYF.

This chain uses TRBV7-9 with TRBJ2-1; TRBD2 agrees at 12 bases. Germline loops: CDR1 SEHNR, CDR2 FQNEAQ (reference sequence). V dropped 5 bases and J dropped 0; count of bases not matched to a gene: 14. The CDR3 has 20 residues. DNA for the CDR3: TGTGCCAGCAGCCCACCAGCCGGGACTAGCGGGTTAAGCTCCTACAATGAGCAGTTCTTC. It is translated as CASSPPAGTSGLSSYNEQFF.

The V gene is TRBV19, the J gene TRBJ2-1; 7 bases line up with TRBD1. This CDR3 has 14 residues. The trim removed 3 bases at V and 8 bases at J, leaving 7 bases unmatched. In germline, CDR1 is LNHDA, CDR2 SQIVND (reference sequence). CDR3 sequence (DNA): TGTGCCAGTAGTATCGTCCAGGGGGTCCATGAGCAGTTCTTC. As protein: CASSIVQGVHEQFF.

The V gene is TRBV12-3 or TRBV12-4, the J gene TRBJ1-2; 8 bases agree with TRBD1. The CDR3 has 14 residues. The ends lost 6 bases at V and 7 bases at J; junction bases unmatched: 10. In nucleotides, the CDR3 is TGTGCCAGCAGCACGGGACAGGTTGTGAGTGGCTACACCTTC. Amino acids: CASSTGQVVSGYTF.

The chain couples TRBV11-2 to TRBJ1-4, with D perhaps matching TRBD1 (6 bases). The length of the CDR3 is 16 residues. Trimming removed 1 base at V and 7 bases at J, with 16 bases between. CDR1 and CDR2 from the germline V gene are SGHAT and FQNNGV. The CDR3 nucleotides are TGTGCCAGCAGCTTAGGGCTACAGGGAGGCGGTGAAAAACTGTTTTTT. Amino acid sequence: CASSLGLQGGGEKLFF.

The chain combines TRBV24-1 with TRBJ2-1; 8 bases agree with TRBD1. Germline trimming cut 3 bases from V and 6 bases from J; bases unmatched to any gene: 9. Germline V CDR1 and CDR2: KGHDR, SFDVKD. The CDR3 spans 16 residues. The CDR3 DNA follows: TGTGCCACCAGTGATCCGAATATGGACAGGGTCAATGAGCAGTTCTTC. Protein product: CATSDPNMDRVNEQFF.

This clonotype was recorded a few times. The rearrangement links TRBV7-2 to TRBJ1-1; TRBD1 is a possible D gene (5 bases). The CDR3 length is 16 residues. The germline CDR1 and CDR2 sequences are SGHTA and FQGNSA. Trimming shortened V by 6 bases and J by 1 base, and 18 bases separated the two germline ends. The CDR3 here is CASSLGTRGENTEAFF. The CDR3, as DNA: TGTGCCAGCAGTCTCGGGACTCGAGGAGAGAACACTGAAGCTTTCTTT. Looking up the rest from reference TRBV7-2 and TRBJ1-1 gives the full variable domain: GAGVSQSPSNKVTEKGKDVELRCDPISGHTALYWYRQSLGQGLEFLIYFQGNSAPDKSGLPSDRFSAERTGGSVSTLTIQRTQQEDSAVYLCASSLGTRGENTEAFFGQGTRLTVV.

The gene calls are TRBV5-6 and TRBJ1-1; D might be TRBD1 (5 bases). Trimming stripped 0 bases from V and 0 bases from J, with 12 bases between. The CDR3 runs 16 residues. Germline V lookup: CDR1 SGHDT, CDR2 YYEEEE. CDR3 DNA sequence: TGTGCCAGCAGCTTGGCCCCGGACACCATGAACACTGAAGCTTTCTTT. Translation: CASSLAPDTMNTEAFF.

This clonotype was seen many times. This sequence joins TRBV7-2 and TRBJ2-1; D not certain. The V gene lost 5 bases and the J gene lost 2 bases, with 10 bases spanning the gap. The CDR3 covers 14 residues. Germline V lookup: CDR1 SGHTA, CDR2 FQGNSA. The CDR3, as DNA: TGTGCCAGCAGCCACGGGCTAGCCTACAATGAGCAGTTCTTC. Amino acids: CASSHGLAYNEQFF.

The chain links TRBV7-9 to TRBJ2-3, with no clear D. CDR1 and CDR2 from the germline V gene are SEHNR and FQNEAQ (reference sequence). V was clipped by 4 bases and J by 4 bases, with 12 bases between them. The CDR3 sequence is 14 residues long. This CDR3 reads CASSSADPPDTQYF. CDR3 nucleotides: TGTGCCAGCAGCTCGGCGGACCCACCAGATACGCAGTATTTT.

This clonotype was counted only a few times. V is TRBV20-1 and J is TRBJ2-7; 7 bases are a match to TRBD1. Losses at the gene ends were 0 bases for V and 4 bases for J; bases not matched to a gene: 9. The CDR3 totals 15 residues. The germline CDR1 and CDR2 sequences are DFQATT and SNEGSKA (reference sequence). The CDR3 DNA reads TGCAGTGCTAGAGATTTACAGGGGAGTCCTTACGAGCAGTACTTC. Translated: CSARDLQGSPYEQYF.

This chain uses TRBV12-3 or TRBV12-4 with TRBJ2-5; 11 bases match TRBD2. V dropped 5 bases and J dropped 2; count of bases not matched to a gene: 7. The CDR3 extends over 16 amino acids. The CDR3: CASSALLAGGQETQYF. The DNA for the CDR3 is TGTGCCAGCAGTGCCCTCCTAGCGGGGGGTCAAGAGACCCAGTACTTC.

The chain is built from TRBV20-1 and TRBJ2-1; 8 bases line up with TRBD2. Losses at the gene ends were 3 bases for V and 2 bases for J; bases not matched to a gene: 3. CDR3 length equals 14 residues. Germline loops: CDR1 DFQATT, CDR2 SNEGSKA (reference sequence). This CDR3 reads CSASSGGAYNEQFF. CDR3 nucleotides: TGCAGTGCTAGTTCCGGGGGGGCCTACAATGAGCAGTTCTTC.

This clonotype has just a few counts. This chain uses TRBV7-9 with TRBJ2-1, with 8 bases fitting TRBD2. The J segment lost 8 bases and the V segment lost 4 bases, leaving 4 bases of the junction unmatched. This CDR3 spans 13 amino acids. Germline V CDR1 and CDR2: SEHNR, FQNEAQ (reference sequence). For the CDR3, the DNA is TGTGCCAGCAGCTCCCGGGGGGGACATGAGCAGTTCTTC. Translating gives CASSSRGGHEQFF.

V is TRBV2 and J is TRBJ2-7; 11 nucleotides line up with TRBD1. There are 12 residues in the CDR3. Germline CDR1 SNHLY, CDR2 FYNNEI. With V trimmed by 10 bases and J by 4 bases, 3 bases remained unmatched. The CDR3 region is CATGQGAYEQYF. The CDR3 DNA is TGTGCCACCGGACAGGGGGCTTACGAGCAGTACTTC.

In the case of this clonotype: Mismatch with germline at one junction end may stem from a read error. The chain uses TRBV6-2 or TRBV6-3 and TRBJ1-5; D is undetermined. The CDR3 extends over 15 amino acids. Germline loops: CDR1 MNHEY, CDR2 SVGEGT. This CDR3 reads CASSYGRYSNQHQHF. The CDR3 DNA reads as TGTGCCAGCAGTTACGGGCGGTATAGCAATCAGCACCAGCATTTT.

This clonotype turned up a few times. J is TRBJ2-5 and V is TRBV7-6; D uncertain. This CDR3 is built from 15 residues. V lost 1 base and J 1 base, leaving 10 bases between the germline ends. Germline CDR1 and CDR2: SGHVS and FNYEAQ. In nucleotides, the CDR3 is TGTGCCAGCAGCTTAGAAATAACGGGCCAAGAGACCCAGTACTTC. Protein product: CASSLEITGQETQYF.

The rearrangement links TRBV12-3 or TRBV12-4 to TRBJ1-1, with TRBD1 matching 8 bases. With V trimmed by 6 bases and J by 3 bases, 15 bases remained unmatched. This CDR3 comprises 17 residues. CDR3 residues: CASRRDRGVQLYTEAFF. The CDR3 DNA reads TGTGCCAGCAGGAGAGACAGGGGCGTCCAACTGTACACTGAAGCTTTCTTT.

This clonotype occurred many times. CDR3 coding DNA: TGTGCCAGCAGCCCAACGGGCTATGGCTACACCTTC. Its protein is CASSPTGYGYTF. The chain recombines TRBV7-2 with TRBJ1-2, with no clear D. Germline-derived CDR1 and CDR2 are SGHTA and FQGNSA. Trimming stripped 5 bases from V and 4 bases from J, with 8 bases between. The CDR3 contains 12 residues.

The chain has TRBV2 and TRBJ2-5, with 15 bases identical to TRBD2. Germline loops: CDR1 SNHLY, CDR2 FYNNEI. Trimming removed 6 bases from V and 5 bases from J; junction bases left unmatched: 7. The CDR3 is 16 residues long. This CDR3 reads CASSPGTSGGRETQYF. CDR3 DNA: TGTGCCAGCAGCCCCGGGACTAGCGGGGGGAGGGAGACCCAGTACTTC.

This clonotype has ten or more counts. CDR3 protein: CSARDGLSHTEAFF. For the CDR3, the DNA is TGCAGTGCTAGAGATGGACTCTCTCACACTGAAGCTTTCTTT. The rearrangement links TRBV20-1 to TRBJ1-1, with D unclear. Germline values: CDR1 DFQATT, CDR2 SNEGSKA (reference sequence). There are 14 residues in the CDR3. Trimming left V 0 bases short and J 3 bases short, with 11 bases between.

This chain joins TRBV15 and TRBJ2-2; 9 nucleotides match TRBD2. Germline CDR1 is LNHNV and CDR2 is YYDKDF (reference sequence). This CDR3 comprises 17 residues. The V gene end was trimmed by 0 bases and the J gene end by 6 bases; junction bases not matched to a gene: 8. CDR3 sequence: CATSRDFGGGGSGELFF. The CDR3 DNA follows: TGTGCCACCAGCAGAGATTTCGGCGGGGGGGGGTCCGGGGAGCTGTTTTTT.

This clonotype was counted a single time. Because the CDR3 is missing its conserved closing phenylalanine or tryptophan, this is likely a read error. Here the CDR3 reads CASSIGTFYTL. The CDR3 region has the DNA TGTGCCAGCAGTATCGGGACGTTCTACACCTTA. V and J are TRBV12-3 or TRBV12-4 and TRBJ1-2; D is possibly TRBD1 (5 bases). The V and J ends lost 5 bases and 10 bases respectively, with 11 bases between them. The CDR3 spans 11 residues.

On this clonotype: Given the absence of the conserved phenylalanine or tryptophan at the CDR3 end, a read error is likely. The chain combines TRBV7-6 with TRBJ2-5, with 10 nucleotides matching TRBD2. The CDR3 runs to 15 residues. The J segment lost 4 bases and the V segment lost 5 bases, leaving 7 bases of the junction unmatched. Germline lookup yields CDR1 SGHVS and CDR2 FNYEAQ. This CDR3 is CASSRAGGPGETQYL. CDR3 coding DNA: TGTGCCAGCAGCAGAGCGGGGGGGCCTGGAGAGACCCAGTACTTA.